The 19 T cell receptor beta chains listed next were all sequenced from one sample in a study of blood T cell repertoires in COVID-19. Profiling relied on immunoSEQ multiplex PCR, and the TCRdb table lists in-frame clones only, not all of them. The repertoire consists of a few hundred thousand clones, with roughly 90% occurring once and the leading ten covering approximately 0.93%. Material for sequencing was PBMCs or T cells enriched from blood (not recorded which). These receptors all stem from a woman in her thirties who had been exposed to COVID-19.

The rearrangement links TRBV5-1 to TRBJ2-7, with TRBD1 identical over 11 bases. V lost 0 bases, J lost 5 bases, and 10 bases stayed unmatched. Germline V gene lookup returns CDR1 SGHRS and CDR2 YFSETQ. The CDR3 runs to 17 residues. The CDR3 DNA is TGCGCCAGCAGCTTGGCAGGACAGGGGGCCCCCGAGGACGAGCAGTACTTC. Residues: CASSLAGQGAPEDEQYF.

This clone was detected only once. CDR3 coding DNA: TGTGCCAGCAGTGAAGGGGACAGGCCTTTTTACGAGCAGTACTTC. Encoded protein: CASSEGDRPFYEQYF. The chain joins TRBV2 to TRBJ2-7; 8 bases line up with TRBD1. This CDR3 is 15 amino acids long. Germline lookup yields CDR1 SNHLY and CDR2 FYNNEI. J gave up 4 bases and V 1 base, and 6 bases lay outside the gene matches.

The CDR3 is CASRVYPGETQYF. CDR3 nucleotides: TGTGCCAGCAGAGTTTATCCGGGGGAGACCCAGTACTTC. The genes are TRBV27 and TRBJ2-5, with D possibly being TRBD2 (5 bases). Germline V gene sequence: CDR1 MNHEY, CDR2 SMNVEV (reference sequence). Trimming stripped 6 bases from V and 5 bases from J, with 13 bases between. This CDR3 is built from 13 residues.

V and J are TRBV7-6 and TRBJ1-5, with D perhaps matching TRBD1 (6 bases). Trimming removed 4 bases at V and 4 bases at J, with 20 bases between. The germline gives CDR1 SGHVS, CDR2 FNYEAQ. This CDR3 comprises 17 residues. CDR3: CASSSEVAGVGNQPQHF. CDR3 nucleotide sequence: TGTGCCAGCAGCTCGGAGGTAGCAGGGGTTGGTAATCAGCCCCAGCATTTT.

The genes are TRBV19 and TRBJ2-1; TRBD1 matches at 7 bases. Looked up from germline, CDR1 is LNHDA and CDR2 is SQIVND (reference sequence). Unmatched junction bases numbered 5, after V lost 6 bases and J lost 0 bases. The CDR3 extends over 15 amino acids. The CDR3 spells CASREDRSSYNEQFF. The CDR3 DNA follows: TGTGCCAGTAGGGAGGACAGGAGCTCCTACAATGAGCAGTTCTTC.

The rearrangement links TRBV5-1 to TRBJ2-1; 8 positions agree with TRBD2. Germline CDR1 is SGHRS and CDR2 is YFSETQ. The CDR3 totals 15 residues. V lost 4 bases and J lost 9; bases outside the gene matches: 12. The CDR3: CASSPEAGDGGEQFF. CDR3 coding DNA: TGCGCCAGCAGCCCGGAAGCGGGAGATGGGGGTGAGCAGTTCTTC.

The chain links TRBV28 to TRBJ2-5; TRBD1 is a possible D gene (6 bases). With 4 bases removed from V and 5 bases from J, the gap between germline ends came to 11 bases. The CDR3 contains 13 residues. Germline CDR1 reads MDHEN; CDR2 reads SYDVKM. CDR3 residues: CASSSYREETQYF. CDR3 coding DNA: TGTGCCAGCAGTTCCTACAGGGAGGAGACCCAGTACTTC.

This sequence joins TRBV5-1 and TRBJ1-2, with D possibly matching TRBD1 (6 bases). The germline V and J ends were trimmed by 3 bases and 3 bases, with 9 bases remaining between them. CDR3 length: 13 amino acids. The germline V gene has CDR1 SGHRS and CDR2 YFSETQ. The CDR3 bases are TGCGCCAGCAGCTCGGACAGTTACTATGGCTACACCTTC. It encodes CASSSDSYYGYTF.

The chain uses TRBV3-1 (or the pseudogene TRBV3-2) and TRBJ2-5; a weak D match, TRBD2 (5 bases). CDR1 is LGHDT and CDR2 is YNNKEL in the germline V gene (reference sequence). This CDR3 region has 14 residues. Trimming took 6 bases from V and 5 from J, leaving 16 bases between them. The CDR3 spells CASSREPTGETQYF. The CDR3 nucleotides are TGTGCCAGCAGTCGCGAACCCACGGGGGAGACCCAGTACTTC.

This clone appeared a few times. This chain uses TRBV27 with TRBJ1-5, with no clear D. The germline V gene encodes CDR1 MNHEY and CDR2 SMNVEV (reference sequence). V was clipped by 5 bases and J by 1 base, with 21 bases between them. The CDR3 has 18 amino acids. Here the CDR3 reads CASSLRPPSGWSNQPQHF. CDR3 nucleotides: TGTGCCAGCAGTCTACGACCCCCGAGCGGGTGGAGCAATCAGCCCCAGCATTTT.

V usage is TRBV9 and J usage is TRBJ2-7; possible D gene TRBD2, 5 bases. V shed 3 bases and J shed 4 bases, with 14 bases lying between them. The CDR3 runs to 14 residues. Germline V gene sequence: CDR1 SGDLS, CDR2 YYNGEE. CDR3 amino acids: CASSAGGQKYEQYF. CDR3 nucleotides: TGTGCCAGCAGCGCGGGCGGGCAGAAATACGAGCAGTACTTC.

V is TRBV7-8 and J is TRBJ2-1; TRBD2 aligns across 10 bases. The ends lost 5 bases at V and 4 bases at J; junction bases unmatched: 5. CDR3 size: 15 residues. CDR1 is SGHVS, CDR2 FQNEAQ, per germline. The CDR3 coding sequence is TGTGCCAGCAGCCAGCGGACTAGCGGTTACAATGAGCAGTTCTTC. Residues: CASSQRTSGYNEQFF.

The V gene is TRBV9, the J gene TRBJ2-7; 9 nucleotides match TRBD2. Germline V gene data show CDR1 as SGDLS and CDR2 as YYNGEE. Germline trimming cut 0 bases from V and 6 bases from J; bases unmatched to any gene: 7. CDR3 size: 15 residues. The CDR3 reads CASSVAISGSVEQYF. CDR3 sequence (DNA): TGTGCCAGCAGCGTAGCGATTAGCGGGAGTGTCGAGCAGTACTTC.

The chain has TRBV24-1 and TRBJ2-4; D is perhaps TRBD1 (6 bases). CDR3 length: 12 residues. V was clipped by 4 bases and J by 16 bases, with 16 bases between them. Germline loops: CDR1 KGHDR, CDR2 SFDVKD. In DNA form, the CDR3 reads TGTGCCACCAGTGACACAGACAGGACTCAATACTTC. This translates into CATSDTDRTQYF.

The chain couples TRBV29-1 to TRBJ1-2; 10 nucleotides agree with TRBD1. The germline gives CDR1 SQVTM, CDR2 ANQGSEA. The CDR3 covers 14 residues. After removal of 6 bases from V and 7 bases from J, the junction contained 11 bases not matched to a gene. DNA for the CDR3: TGCAGCGTAACCGGGACAGGGGATTTCGTTGGCTACACCTTC. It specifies CSVTGTGDFVGYTF.

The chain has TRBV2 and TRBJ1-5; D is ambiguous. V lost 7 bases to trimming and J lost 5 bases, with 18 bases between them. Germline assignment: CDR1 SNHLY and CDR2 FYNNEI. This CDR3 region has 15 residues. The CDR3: CASTPGSGTHQPQHF. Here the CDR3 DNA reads TGTGCCAGCACCCCGGGATCCGGAACCCATCAGCCCCAGCATTTT.

The CDR3 region has the DNA TGTGCCAGCAGTTACTCCGGGCAAGAGACCCAGTACTTC. Translated: CASSYSGQETQYF. The chain recombines TRBV6-5 with TRBJ2-5; D is unclear. Looked up from germline, CDR1 is MNHEY and CDR2 is SVGAGI. CDR3 length equals 13 residues. The V end was cut by 0 bases, the J end by 2 bases, with 4 bases between.

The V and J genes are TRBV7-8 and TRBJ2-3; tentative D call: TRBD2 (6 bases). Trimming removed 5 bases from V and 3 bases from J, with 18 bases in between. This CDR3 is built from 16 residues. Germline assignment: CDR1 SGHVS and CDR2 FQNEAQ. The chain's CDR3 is CASSTPEGTRTDTQYF. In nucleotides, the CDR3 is TGTGCCAGCAGCACCCCGGAGGGGACTCGGACAGATACGCAGTATTTT.

The chain's CDR3 is CASSPGLGLQDTQYF. The DNA of the CDR3 is TGTGCCAGCTCGCCGGGACTAGGGCTTCAAGATACGCAGTATTTT. This chain connects TRBV18 to TRBJ2-3; 8 nucleotides match TRBD2. Germline V gives CDR1 KGHSH, CDR2 LQKENI. CDR3 length: 15 residues. The ends lost 6 bases at V and 5 bases at J; junction bases unmatched: 10.